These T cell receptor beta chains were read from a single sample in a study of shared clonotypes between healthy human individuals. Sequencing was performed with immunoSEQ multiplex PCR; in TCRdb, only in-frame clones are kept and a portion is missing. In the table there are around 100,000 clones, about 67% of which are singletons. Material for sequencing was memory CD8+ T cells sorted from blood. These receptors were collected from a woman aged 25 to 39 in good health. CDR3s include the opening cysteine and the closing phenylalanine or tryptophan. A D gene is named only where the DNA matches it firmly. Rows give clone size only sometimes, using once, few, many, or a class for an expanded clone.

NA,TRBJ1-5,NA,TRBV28,TGTGCCAGCAGCAATTATCCCCGGGACGCATGGGTCAATCAGCCCCAGCATTTT,CASSNYPRDAWVNQPQHF
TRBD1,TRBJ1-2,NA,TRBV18,TGTGCCAGCTCACCACGTTACGGACAGGGAGGCCTTAGCGCTAACTATGGCTACACCTTC,CASSPRYGQGGLSANYGYTF
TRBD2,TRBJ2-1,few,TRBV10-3,TGTGCCATCAGCAACGGGGGGGGAGGATCCTACAATGAGCAGTTCTTC,CAISNGGGGSYNEQFF
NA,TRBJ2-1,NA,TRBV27,TGTGCCAGCAGTCCAATGGGGGACCAGGCTATCAATGAGCAGTTCTTC,CASSPMGDQAINEQFF
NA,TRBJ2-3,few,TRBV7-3,TGTGCCAGCAGCTTAATGGCCACAGATACGCAGTATTTT,CASSLMATDTQYF
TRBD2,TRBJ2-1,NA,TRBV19,TGTGCCAGTAGTCCAACGGGAGGGCACCACAATGAGCAGTTCTTC,CASSPTGGHHNEQFF
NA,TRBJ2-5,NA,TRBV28,TGTGCCAGCAGTATACACCCGCAAGAGACCCAGTACTTC,CASSIHPQETQYF
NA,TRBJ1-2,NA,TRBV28,TGTGCCAGCAGTCCTGGTGCCTCACCAAACCATGGCTACACCTTC,CASSPGASPNHGYTF
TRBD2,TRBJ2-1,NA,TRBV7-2,TGTGCCAGCAGCTTACCAGCTAGCGGGAGTGGGTCCTACAATGAGCAGTTCTTC,CASSLPASGSGSYNEQFF
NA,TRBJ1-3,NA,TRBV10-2,TGCGCCAGCAGTGGAACAGGGTTAGGAAACACCATATATTTT,CASSGTGLGNTIYF
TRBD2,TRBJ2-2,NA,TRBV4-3,TGCGCCAGCAGCCAAGTGTTAGCGGGAGGCACCGGGGAGCTGTTTTTT,CASSQVLAGGTGELFF
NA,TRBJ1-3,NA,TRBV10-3,TGTGCCATCAGTCCGACAGAACGGTCGGACACCATATATTTT,CAISPTERSDTIYF
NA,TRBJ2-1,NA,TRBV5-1,TGCGCCAGCAGTTCTAAGCGGTCGAATGAGCAGTTCTTC,CASSSKRSNEQFF
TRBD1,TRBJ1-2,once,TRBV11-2,TGTGCCAGCAGCCCGAGGACAGGGGAACCGTCCAACTATGGCTACACCTTC,CASSPRTGEPSNYGYTF
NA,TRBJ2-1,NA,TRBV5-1,TGCGCCAGCAGCTTGAGCAGCGGGTCCTACAATGAGCAGTTCTTC,CASSLSSGSYNEQFF
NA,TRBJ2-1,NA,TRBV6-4,TGTGCCAGCAGTGACTTTCATGGGAATGAGCAGTTCTTC,CASSDFHGNEQFF
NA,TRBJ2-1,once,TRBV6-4,TGTGCCAGCAGCCCGGGCCGGACAGAAAGGGATGAGCAGTTCTTC,CASSPGRTERDEQFF
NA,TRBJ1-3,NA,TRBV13,TGTGCCAGCAGCTTAGAGGGCGGCGGAAACACCATATATTTT,CASSLEGGGNTIYF
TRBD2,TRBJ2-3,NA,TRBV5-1,TGCGCCAGCAGCTCCCACCAATCTCTAGCGGGAGGGCCACGAGATACGCAGTATTTT,CASSSHQSLAGGPRDTQYF
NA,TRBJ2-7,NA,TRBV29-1,TGCAGCGTTGTTTCGATCTGGAGCTCCTACGAGCAGTACTTC,CSVVSIWSSYEQYF
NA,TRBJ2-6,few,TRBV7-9,TGTGCCGGTAGCTGGGACTCTGGGGCCAACGTCCTGACTTTC,CAGSWDSGANVLTF
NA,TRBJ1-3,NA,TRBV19,TGTGCCAGTACGGGATTCTGGGATTACACCATATATTTT,CASTGFWDYTIYF
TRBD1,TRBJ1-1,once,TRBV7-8,TGTGCCAGCAGCTTAAGCGGCAGGGGGGGAACTGAAGCTTTCTTT,CASSLSGRGGTEAFF
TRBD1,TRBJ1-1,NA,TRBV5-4,TGTGCCAGCAGCTTGGGACAGGGGGAAGCTTTCTTT,CASSLGQGEAFF
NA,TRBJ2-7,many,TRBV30,TGTGCCTGGAGTGAGGCCTACGAGCAGTACTTC,CAWSEAYEQYF
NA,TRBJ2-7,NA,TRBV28,TGTGCCAGCATCCCGAAAGGTCGACCAGCCTACGAGCAGTACTTC,CASIPKGRPAYEQYF
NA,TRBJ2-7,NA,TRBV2,TGTGCCAGCAGTGGGCAGGGAGTTTCCTACGAGCAGTACTTC,CASSGQGVSYEQYF
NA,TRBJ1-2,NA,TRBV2,TGTGCCAGCAGCCCAGGGCGGGCCCTAGGGGGCTACACCTTC,CASSPGRALGGYTF
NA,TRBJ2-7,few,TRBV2,TGTGCCAGCAGTGGAGAAGGCTACGAGCAGTACTTC,CASSGEGYEQYF
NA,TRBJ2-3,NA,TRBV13,TGTGCCAGCAGCTTAGCCCCTGGGGGCGGGGACACAGATACGCAGTATTTT,CASSLAPGGGDTDTQYF
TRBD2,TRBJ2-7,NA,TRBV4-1,TGCGCCAGCAGTGAAACCCGACTAGCGGGAGGGCCGGGCGAGCAGTACTTC,CASSETRLAGGPGEQYF
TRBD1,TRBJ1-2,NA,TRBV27,TGTGCCAGCAGTTTATCTCCGGACAGGGTCGGCGGCTACACCTTC,CASSLSPDRVGGYTF
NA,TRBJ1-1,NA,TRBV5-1,TGCGCCAGCAGCTTGGAGGGAGGGCTGGAGGCTTTCTTT,CASSLEGGLEAFF
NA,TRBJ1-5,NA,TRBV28,TGTGCCAGCAGTTTATTTACAGGGCACCAGCCCCAGCATTTT,CASSLFTGHQPQHF
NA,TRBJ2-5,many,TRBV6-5,TGTGCCAGCAGTTACTGGGGGGGCGCCCTGGAGACCCAGTACTTC,CASSYWGGALETQYF
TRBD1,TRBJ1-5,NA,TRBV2,TGTGCCAGCAGGGTGGACAGGGGGCACGATCAGCCCCAGCATTTT,CASRVDRGHDQPQHF
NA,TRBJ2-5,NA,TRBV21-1,TGTGCCAGCAGCAAAGATAGGAGATGCCAAGAGACCCAGTACTTC,CASSKDRRCQETQYF
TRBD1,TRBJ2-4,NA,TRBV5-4,TGTGCCAGCAGCCTCGGACAGGGTATCGTTCAGTACTTC,CASSLGQGIVQYF
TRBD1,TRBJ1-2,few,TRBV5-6,TGTGCCAGCAGCTACGGACAGGGATACACCTTC,CASSYGQGYTF
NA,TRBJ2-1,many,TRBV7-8,TGTGCCAGCAGCTTCGTTCCAGGAAATGAGCAGTTCTTC,CASSFVPGNEQFF
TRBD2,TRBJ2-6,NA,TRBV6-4,TGTGCCAGCAGTCCGGGAGGCAGCTCTGGGGCCAACGTCCTGACTTTC,CASSPGGSSGANVLTF
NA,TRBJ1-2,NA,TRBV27,TGTGCCAGCAGTCTCGACGGGACCTTCTATGGCTACACCTTC,CASSLDGTFYGYTF
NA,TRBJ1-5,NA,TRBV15,TGTGCCACCAGCATTAATAGCAATCAGCCCCAGCATTTT,CATSINSNQPQHF
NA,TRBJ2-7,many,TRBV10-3,TGTGCCATCAGTACAGGGGAGGTCCCCTACGAGCAGTACTTC,CAISTGEVPYEQYF